This T cell receptor (beta chain) was profiled in a study of OX40 agonist ivuxolimab in advanced cancers. Trimming cost V 5 bases and J 8 bases, with 10 bases left between them. CDR1 MNHNY and CDR2 SVGAGI come from the germline V gene (reference sequence). This CDR3 is 11 amino acids long. Generated by immunoSEQ multiplex PCR, the TCRdb table keeps only in-frame clones and is missing some. The sample lists some 80,000 clones, approximately 85% occurring once. This TCR came from an adult with an advanced solid tumor such as melanoma, head and neck, liver or kidney cancer. Sample: CD4+ or CD8+ T cells sorted from blood, taken in a trial of the OX40 agonist ivuxolimab. This rearrangement joins TRBV6-6 to TRBJ2-7; D is ambiguous. The CDR3 spells CASSNLGKQYF. The CDR3 bases are TGTGCCAGCAGTAACCTGGGGAAGCAGTACTTC.